This TCR beta chain originates from a study of T cell repertoires and HLA-DP antigens. Points from the study as a whole: Total CD4+ responders were stimulated by HeLa antigen-presenting cells.

The PCR primers covered 54 TRBV and 13 TRBJ segments. The assay was immunoSEQ multiplex PCR, and TCRdb's table has in-frame clones only and misses some. In the table there are around 90,000 clones, about 89% of which are singletons. About this clone: What it recognizes is unknown.

CDR1 DFQATT and CDR2 SNEGSKA come from the germline V gene (reference sequence). V shed 3 bases and J shed 4 bases, with 3 bases lying between them. This CDR3 spans 10 amino acids. This receptor was taken from a man over 45 in good health and CMV-seronegative. The chain carries TRBV20-1 and TRBJ2-5; D remains unclear. Input material: CD4+ T cells from PBMCs. CDR3 loop: CSARGETQYF. CDR3 nucleotide sequence: TGCAGTGCTAGGGGAGAGACCCAGTACTTC.